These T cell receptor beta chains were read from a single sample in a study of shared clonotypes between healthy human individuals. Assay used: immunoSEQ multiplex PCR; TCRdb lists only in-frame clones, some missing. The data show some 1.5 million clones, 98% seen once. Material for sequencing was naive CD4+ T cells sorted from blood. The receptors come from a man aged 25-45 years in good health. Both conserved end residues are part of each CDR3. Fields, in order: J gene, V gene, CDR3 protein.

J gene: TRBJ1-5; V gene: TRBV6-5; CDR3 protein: CASSPTGGTYQPQHF
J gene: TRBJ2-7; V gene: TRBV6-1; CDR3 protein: CASSEARTYEQYF
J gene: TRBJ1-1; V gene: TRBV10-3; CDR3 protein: CAISERKNTEAFF
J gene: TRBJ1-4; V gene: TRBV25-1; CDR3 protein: CASQGVGEKLFF
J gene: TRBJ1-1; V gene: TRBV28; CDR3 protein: CASSLGSGGGTEAFF
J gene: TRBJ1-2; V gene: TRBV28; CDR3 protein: CAGQGAVGGYTF
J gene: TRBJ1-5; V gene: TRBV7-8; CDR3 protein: CASSGDSGTANQPQHF
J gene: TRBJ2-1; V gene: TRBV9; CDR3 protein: CASSVGGTAHNEQFF
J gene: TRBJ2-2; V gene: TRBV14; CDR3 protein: CASSQPPRELFF
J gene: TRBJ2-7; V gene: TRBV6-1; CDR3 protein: CATTGGNGYEQYF
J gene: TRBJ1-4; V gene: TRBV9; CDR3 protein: CASSTGINEKLFF
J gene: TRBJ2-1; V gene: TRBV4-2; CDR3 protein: CASSTGDEGSYNEQFF
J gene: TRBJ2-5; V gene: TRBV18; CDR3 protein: CASSRLDQETQYF
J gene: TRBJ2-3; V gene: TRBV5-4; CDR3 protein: CASTLGGGSTDTQYF
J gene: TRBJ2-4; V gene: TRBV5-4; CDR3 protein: CASSGDAKNIQYF
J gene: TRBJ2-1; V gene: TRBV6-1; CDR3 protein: CASTISYNEQFF
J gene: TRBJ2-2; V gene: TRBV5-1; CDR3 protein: CASSSQGGSGELFF